This TCR beta chain was identified during a study of response to subunit inactivated influenza vaccine listed by TCRdb under 2018. In the study overall: Deep quantitative T cell receptor repertoire profiling was used in the study to track responses to a trivalent subunit inactivated influenza vaccine. Here is what the overall study found, with its caveats: The authors proposed that each seasonal influenza vaccination may bring in only a limited number of new T cells.

V is reduced by 6 bases and J by 4 bases, leaving a spacing of 15 bases between them. Including cysteine and phenylalanine, the CDR3 has 15 amino acids. Just CDR3 DNA is preserved here, 45 bases in frame from base 1. The germline V gene sets CDR1 to MNHNS and CDR2 to SASEGT. As for this clonotype: It has no known antigen specificity. Base qualities were left out, and no much larger clone turns up one base away.

The method was RT-PCR. Data came from an Illumina HiSeq 2500. Using fastp trimming at Q25 and MiXCR clonotype assembly, TCRdb reanalyzed the public sequencing data and kept in-frame beta chains. Each CDR3 protein appears once, grouped with its most common genes and DNA. The sample table shows around 150,000 distinct CDR3 sequences, and about 11% are seen once. The ten top clones hold over 10% of the sample. The time point label of this sample denotes: 45 to 55 days after influenza vaccine administration. The sequence links TRBV6-1 to TRBJ1-4; TRBD1 is possibly the D segment (6 matching bases). Material: non-naive T cells sorted from PBMCs, obtained roughly 45 days after vaccination. Interpreted using the paper, the cell subset or site label stands for: memory T cell fraction. The TCR originated in a man aged 50-60 years who received an inactivated influenza vaccine. Donor details come from another sample of the same person, matched by shared clones. The nucleotide sequence reads as follows: TGTGCCAGCAGATCAGGGGAATTGGGTAATGAAAAACTGTTTTTT. This translates into CASRSGELGNEKLFF.